One and the same sample provided the 14 T cell receptor beta chains below, sequenced in a study of Ad26.COV2.S vaccination and SARS-CoV-2 variants. The treatment denotes: some 20 received Ad26.COV2.S at low or high dose, single or two shots; roughly five received placebo; per-sample allocation not given. Samples analyzed were those drawn on day 63 after the first vaccine or placebo injection. Clones were sequenced by immunoSEQ multiplex PCR, and TCRdb holds only the in-frame ones, with some missing. The top ten hold 2.1% of the sample, which has 300,000 to 400,000 clones, around four fifths seen once. This specimen consisted of peripheral blood, obtained in a trial of Ad26.COV2.S vaccine versus placebo. The receptors were sampled from a person between 18 and 59 years old who received the Ad26.COV2.S COVID-19 vaccine or a placebo.

This clone was seen just once. The V gene is TRBV18, the J gene TRBJ2-3; TRBD1 matches at 8 bases. The CDR3 is 15 amino acids. V shed 3 bases, J shed 4 bases, and the junction held 6 bases outside the gene matches. Germline V CDR1 and CDR2: KGHSH, LQKENI. CDR3 sequence: CASSPRQGQADTQYF. Written as DNA, the CDR3 is TGTGCCAGCTCACCCCGACAGGGACAGGCAGATACGCAGTATTTT.

The chain recombines TRBV28 with TRBJ2-3; 9 bases are a match to TRBD2. The V gene's germline CDR1 is MDHEN and CDR2 SYDVKM. The CDR3 is 16 amino acids. J was trimmed by 4 bases and V by 2 bases; bases with no gene match: 7. CDR3 bases: TGTGCCAGCAGTTTAGTCGAGCGGGGGGTTTCAGATACGCAGTATTTT. Protein product: CASSLVERGVSDTQYF.

This chain joins TRBV18 and TRBJ2-5; the match to TRBD1 covers 9 bases. This CDR3 is built from 16 residues. V gave up 0 bases and J gave up 3 bases; unmatched junction bases: 5. In germline, CDR1 is KGHSH, CDR2 LQKENI. The CDR3 region is CASSPPITGGEETQYF. CDR3 nucleotides: TGTGCCAGCTCACCACCGATAACAGGGGGCGAAGAGACCCAGTACTTC.

The CDR3 sequence: CASSSTGHNYGYTF. The CDR3 coding sequence is TGTGCCAGTAGTAGCACAGGCCATAACTATGGCTACACCTTC. This chain joins TRBV19 and TRBJ1-2; D perhaps matches TRBD1 (5 bases). The CDR3 extends over 14 amino acids. With 4 bases removed from V and 1 base from J, the gap between germline ends came to 10 bases. Germline CDR1 LNHDA, CDR2 SQIVND (reference sequence).

The rearrangement links TRBV7-2 to TRBJ2-1; 10 nucleotides align to TRBD2. The J segment lost 5 bases and the V segment lost 4 bases, leaving 5 bases of the junction unmatched. Looked up from germline, CDR1 is SGHTA and CDR2 is FQGNSA. The CDR3 covers 15 residues. The chain's CDR3 is CASSSRGLADNEQFF. The CDR3 DNA sequence: TGTGCCAGCAGCTCCCGAGGACTAGCGGACAATGAGCAGTTCTTC.

The V call is TRBV18, the J call TRBJ1-1; D is perhaps TRBD1 (5 bases). This CDR3 is built from 13 residues. Trimming stripped 2 bases from V and 1 base from J, with 5 bases between. Germline V gene lookup returns CDR1 KGHSH and CDR2 LQKENI. CDR3 nucleotide sequence: TGTGCCAGCTCACCAGGGACGAACACTGAAGCTTTCTTT. As protein: CASSPGTNTEAFF.

The CDR3 reads CASSLGAQPAPYEQYF. CDR3 bases: TGCGCCAGCAGCTTGGGGGCGCAACCGGCCCCCTACGAGCAGTACTTC. The chain is built from TRBV5-1 and TRBJ2-7, with D hard to call. This CDR3 contains 16 residues. CDR1 SGHRS and CDR2 YFSETQ come from the germline V gene. V shed 0 bases and J shed 2 bases, with 15 bases lying between them.

The chain joins TRBV19 to TRBJ1-2; D unclear. V was pared by 0 bases and J by 5 bases, with 10 bases between. Germline CDR1 LNHDA, CDR2 SQIVND (reference sequence). The length of the CDR3 is 14 residues. Here the CDR3 reads CASSIEAQLYGYTF. The CDR3 coding sequence is TGTGCCAGTAGTATAGAAGCACAGCTTTATGGCTACACCTTC.

This clone appeared a few times. CDR3 in amino acids: CASSLISGSRTDTQYF. CDR3 DNA sequence: TGTGCCAGCAGCTTGATTTCGGGCTCCCGCACAGATACGCAGTATTTT. The chain recombines TRBV5-4 with TRBJ2-3; no firm D call. V lost 1 base, J lost 1 base, and 13 bases lay in between. Germline values: CDR1 SGHNT, CDR2 YYREEE (reference sequence). CDR3 length: 16 residues.

This clone was seen just once. V gene TRBV5-4 combines with J gene TRBJ2-7; 9 positions agree with TRBD1. With 3 bases clipped from V and 5 bases from J, the junction kept 6 bases outside the gene matches. The CDR3 spans 14 residues. Germline CDR1 is SGHNT and CDR2 is YYREEE (reference sequence). The chain's CDR3 is CASSSERQGDEQYF. The CDR3 nucleotides read TGTGCCAGCAGCTCAGAACGACAGGGGGACGAGCAGTACTTC. The entire variable domain, with the rest obtained from reference TRBV5-4 and TRBJ2-7, is as follows: ETGVTQSPTHLIKTRGQQVTLRCSSQSGHNTVSWYQQALGQGPQFIFQYYREEENGRGNFPPRFSGLQFPNYSSELNVNALELDDSALYLCASSSERQGDEQYFGPGTRLTVT.

Of note for this clone: Other DNA sequences in this sample translate to the same CDR3. The genes are TRBV5-6 and TRBJ2-3; D not certain. Trimming took 0 bases from V and 1 from J, leaving 3 bases between them. The CDR3 sequence is 13 residues long. CDR1 and CDR2 from the germline V gene are SGHDT and YYEEEE. The CDR3 nucleotides read TGTGCCAGCAGCTTGGGAGGCACAGATACGCAGTATTTT. This gives the protein CASSLGGTDTQYF.

This chain connects TRBV5-4 to TRBJ2-3; 7 bases are shared with TRBD1. V was pared by 3 bases and J by 3 bases, with 7 bases of the junction left unmatched. CDR1 is SGHNT and CDR2 is YYREEE in the germline V gene (reference sequence). This CDR3 is 15 amino acids long. The CDR3 region is CASSSRTGATDTQYF. Here the CDR3 DNA reads TGTGCCAGCAGCTCGAGGACAGGAGCGACAGATACGCAGTATTTT.

The V call is TRBV28, the J call TRBJ1-2; D unclear. This CDR3 spans 14 amino acids. The V end was cut by 2 bases, the J end by 8 bases, with 15 bases between. Looked up from germline, CDR1 is MDHEN and CDR2 is SYDVKM. The CDR3 sequence: CASSLGGVLWGYTF. The CDR3 nucleotides read TGTGCCAGCAGTTTAGGCGGGGTACTATGGGGCTACACCTTC.

J is TRBJ1-2 and V is TRBV9; D not certain. This CDR3 contains 14 residues. Germline V gene lookup returns CDR1 SGDLS and CDR2 YYNGEE. V was shortened by 4 bases and J by 0 bases, with 10 bases between the two germline ends. CDR3 in amino acids: CASSPFPSNYGYTF. The DNA for the CDR3 is TGTGCCAGCAGCCCCTTCCCATCTAACTATGGCTACACCTTC.